The rows below give T cell receptor beta chains drawn from one sample of a study of blood T cell repertoires in COVID-19. Clones were read by immunoSEQ multiplex PCR, and TCRdb kept only the in-frame ones, dropping some. The data contain 200,000 to 300,000 clones, roughly 86% of them seen just once; the ten biggest clones take up less than 4.5%. The sample consisted of PBMCs or T cells enriched from blood (not recorded which). The origin of the receptors is a woman younger than 45 with acute COVID-19. CDR3s include the opening cysteine and the closing phenylalanine or tryptophan. D genes are given only for firm matches.

D	J	V	CDR3	DNA
NA	TRBJ2-1	TRBV6-5	CASSQPGVREQFF	TGTGCCAGCAGTCAACCCGGGGTAAGGGAGCAGTTCTTC
NA	TRBJ2-5	TRBV3-1/TRBV3-2	CASSLGEIRPETQYF	TGTGCCAGCAGCCTCGGGGAAATTCGTCCGGAGACCCAGTACTTC
NA	TRBJ2-7	TRBV2	CASLSSGWQYF	TGTGCCAGCCTGAGTTCAGGGTGGCAGTACTTC
TRBD2	TRBJ2-1	TRBV9	CASSVRGLSGGAYNEQFF	TGTGCCAGCAGCGTAAGGGGTCTTAGCGGGGGGGCCTACAATGAGCAGTTCTTC
NA	TRBJ1-1	TRBV3-1/TRBV3-2	CASSQILFAGEAFF	TGTGCCAGCAGCCAAATTCTATTCGCCGGTGAAGCTTTCTTT
NA	TRBJ1-2	TRBV6-5	CASSLPLGSGNGYTF	TGTGCCAGCAGCCTTCCTTTGGGTTCAGGTAATGGCTACACCTTC
NA	TRBJ1-2	TRBV12-3/TRBV12-4	CASSFVDTYGYTF	TGTGCCAGCAGTTTTGTTGACACCTATGGCTACACCTTC
TRBD1	TRBJ1-1	TRBV18	CASSTAGTDNTEAFF	TGTGCCAGCTCAACCGCCGGGACAGACAACACTGAAGCTTTCTTT
NA	TRBJ1-5	TRBV6-1	CASSDQGLWDQPQHF	TGTGCCAGCAGTGACCAGGGGTTATGGGATCAGCCCCAGCATTTT
TRBD1	TRBJ1-1	TRBV2	CASRQLDRALNTEAFF	TGTGCCAGCAGACAACTCGACAGGGCTTTGAACACTGAAGCTTTCTTT
NA	TRBJ2-2	TRBV6-5	CASSWGYTGELFF	TGTGCCAGCAGTTGGGGCTACACCGGGGAGCTGTTTTTT
TRBD1	TRBJ2-5	TRBV11-2	CASSVTGGRQETQYF	TGTGCCAGCAGCGTGACAGGGGGCCGTCAAGAGACCCAGTACTTC
NA	TRBJ2-7	TRBV15	CATSRDQGLTYEQYF	TGTGCCACCAGCAGAGATCAGGGTCTGACCTACGAGCAGTACTTC
NA	TRBJ2-1	TRBV30	CAWTPGGEQFF	TGTGCCTGGACCCCTGGAGGTGAGCAGTTCTTC